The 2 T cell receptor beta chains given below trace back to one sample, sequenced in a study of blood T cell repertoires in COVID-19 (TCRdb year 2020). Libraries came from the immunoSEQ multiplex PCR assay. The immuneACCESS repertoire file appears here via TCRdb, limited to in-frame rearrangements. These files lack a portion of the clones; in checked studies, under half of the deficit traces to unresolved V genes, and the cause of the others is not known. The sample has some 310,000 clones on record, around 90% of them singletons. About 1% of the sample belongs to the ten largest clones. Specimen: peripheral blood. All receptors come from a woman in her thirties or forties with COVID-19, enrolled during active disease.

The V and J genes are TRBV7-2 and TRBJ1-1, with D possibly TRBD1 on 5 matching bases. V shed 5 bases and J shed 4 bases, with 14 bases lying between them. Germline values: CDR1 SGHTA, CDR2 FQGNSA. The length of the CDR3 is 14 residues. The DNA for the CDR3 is TGTGCCAGCAGCCCAGGGAGGGATACCACTGAAGCTTTCTTT. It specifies CASSPGRDTTEAFF. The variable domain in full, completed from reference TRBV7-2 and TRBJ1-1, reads GAGVSQSPSNKVTEKGKDVELRCDPISGHTALYWYRQSLGQGLEFLIYFQGNSAPDKSGLPSDRFSAERTGGSVSTLTIQRTQQEDSAVYLCASSPGRDTTEAFFGQGTRLTVV.

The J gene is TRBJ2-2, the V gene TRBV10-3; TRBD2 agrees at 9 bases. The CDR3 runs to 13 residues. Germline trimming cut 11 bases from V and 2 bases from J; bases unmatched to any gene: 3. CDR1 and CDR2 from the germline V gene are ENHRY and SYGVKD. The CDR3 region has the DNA TGTGCCGTAGCGGGGGAAAACACCGGGGAGCTGTTTTTT. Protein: CAVAGENTGELFF.